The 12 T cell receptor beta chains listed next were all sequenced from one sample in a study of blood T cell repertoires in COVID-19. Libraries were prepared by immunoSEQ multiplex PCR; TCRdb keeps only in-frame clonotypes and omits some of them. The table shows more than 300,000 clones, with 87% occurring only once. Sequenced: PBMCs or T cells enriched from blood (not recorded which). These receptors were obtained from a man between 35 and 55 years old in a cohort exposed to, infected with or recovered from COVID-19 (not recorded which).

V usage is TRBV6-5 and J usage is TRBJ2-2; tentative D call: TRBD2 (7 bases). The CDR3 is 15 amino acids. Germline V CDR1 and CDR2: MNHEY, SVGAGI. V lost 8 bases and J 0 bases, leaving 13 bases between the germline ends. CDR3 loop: CASQRDTTNTGELFF. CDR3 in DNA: TGTGCCAGCCAGCGGGACACGACGAACACCGGGGAGCTGTTTTTT.

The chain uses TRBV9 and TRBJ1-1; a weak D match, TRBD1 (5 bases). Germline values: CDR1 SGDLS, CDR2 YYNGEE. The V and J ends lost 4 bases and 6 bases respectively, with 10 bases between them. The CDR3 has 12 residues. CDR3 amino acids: CASSLGGSEAFF. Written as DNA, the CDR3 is TGTGCCAGCAGCCTCGGGGGGTCTGAAGCTTTCTTT.

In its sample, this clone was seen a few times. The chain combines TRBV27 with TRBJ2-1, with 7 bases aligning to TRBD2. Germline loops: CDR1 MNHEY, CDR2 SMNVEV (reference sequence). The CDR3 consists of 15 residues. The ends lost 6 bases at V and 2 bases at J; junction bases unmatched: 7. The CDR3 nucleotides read TGTGCCAGCAGGCTGTCGGCGGGAGCCTACAATGAGCAGTTCTTC. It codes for CASRLSAGAYNEQFF.

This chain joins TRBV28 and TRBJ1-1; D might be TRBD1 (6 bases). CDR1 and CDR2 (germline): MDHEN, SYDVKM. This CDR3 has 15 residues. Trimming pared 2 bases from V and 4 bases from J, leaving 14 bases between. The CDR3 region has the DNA TGTGCCAGCAGTTTAGCCGGACAGTATTCCACTGAAGCTTTCTTT. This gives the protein CASSLAGQYSTEAFF.

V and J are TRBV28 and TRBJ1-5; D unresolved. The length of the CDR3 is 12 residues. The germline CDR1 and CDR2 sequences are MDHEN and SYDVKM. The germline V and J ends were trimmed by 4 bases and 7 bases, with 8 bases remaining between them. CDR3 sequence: CASSSPLQPQHF. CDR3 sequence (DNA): TGTGCCAGCAGTTCCCCTCTACAGCCCCAGCATTTT.

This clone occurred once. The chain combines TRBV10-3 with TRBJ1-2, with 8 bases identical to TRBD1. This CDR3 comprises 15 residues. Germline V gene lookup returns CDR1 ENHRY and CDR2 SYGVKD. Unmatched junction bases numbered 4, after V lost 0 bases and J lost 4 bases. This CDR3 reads CAISESTGVLYGYTF. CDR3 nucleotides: TGTGCCATCAGTGAGTCGACAGGGGTTCTCTATGGCTACACCTTC.

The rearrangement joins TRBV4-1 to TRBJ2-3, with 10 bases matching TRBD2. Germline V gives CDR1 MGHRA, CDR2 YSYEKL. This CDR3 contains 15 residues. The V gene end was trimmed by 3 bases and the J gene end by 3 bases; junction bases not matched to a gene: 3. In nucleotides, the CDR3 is TGCGCCAGCAGCCACGGACTAGCGGAGACAGATACGCAGTATTTT. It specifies CASSHGLAETDTQYF.

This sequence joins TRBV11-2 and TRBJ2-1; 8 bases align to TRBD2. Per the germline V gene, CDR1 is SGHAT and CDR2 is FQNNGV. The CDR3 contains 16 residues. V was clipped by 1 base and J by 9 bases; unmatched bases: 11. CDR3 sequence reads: CASSLVAGRTPSEQFF. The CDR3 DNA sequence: TGTGCCAGCAGCTTAGTAGCGGGAAGGACCCCAAGTGAGCAGTTCTTC.

The CDR3, as DNA: TGTGCCAGCAGTTATACGGGAGGCCAAGAGACCCAGTACTTC. Encoded protein: CASSYTGGQETQYF. V gene TRBV27 combines with J gene TRBJ2-5; 7 bases agree with TRBD2. Germline CDR1 MNHEY, CDR2 SMNVEV (reference sequence). V was clipped by 4 bases and J by 1 base; unmatched bases: 3. The CDR3 length is 14 residues.

The CDR3 loop reads CASRPREGNSYEQYF. In DNA, the CDR3 is TGTGCCAGCAGACCAAGGGAGGGAAACTCCTACGAGCAGTACTTC. The chain links TRBV11-2 to TRBJ2-7; 7 nucleotides align to TRBD2. V lost 6 bases and J lost 0; bases outside the gene matches: 8. CDR1 SGHAT and CDR2 FQNNGV come from the germline V gene. The CDR3 extends over 15 amino acids.

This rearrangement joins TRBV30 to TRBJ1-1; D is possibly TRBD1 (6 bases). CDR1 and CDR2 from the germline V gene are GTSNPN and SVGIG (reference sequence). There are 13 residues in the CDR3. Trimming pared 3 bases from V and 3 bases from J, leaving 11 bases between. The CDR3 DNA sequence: TGTGCCTGGAGCGTGGACAGAGACACTGAAGCTTTCTTT. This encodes CAWSVDRDTEAFF.

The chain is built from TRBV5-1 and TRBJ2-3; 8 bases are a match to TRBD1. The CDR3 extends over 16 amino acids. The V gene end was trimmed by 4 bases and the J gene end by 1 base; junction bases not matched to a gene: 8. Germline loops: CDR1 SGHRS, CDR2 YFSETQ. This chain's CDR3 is CASSQLVTGGTDTQYF. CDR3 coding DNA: TGCGCCAGCAGCCAACTCGTGACAGGGGGCACAGATACGCAGTATTTT.